This TCR beta chain was found in a study of blood T cell repertoires in COVID-19. Overall study: Sample material is recorded as cDNA or gDNA derived from T cells, B-cell-depleted T cells, or PBMCs.

In the authors' methods: Estimation of nucleated cell counts relied on the amplification of reference gene primers. TCRdb keeps only in-frame clones here, not all; method: immunoSEQ multiplex PCR. V and J calls and clone size are those listed in that table; D and trimming were worked out from the DNA. The data hold 150,000 or so clones, with under 90% observed a single time. Germline lookup yields CDR1 SGHKS and CDR2 YYEKEE (reference sequence). The CDR3 totals 15 residues. Trimming removed 0 bases at V and 4 bases at J, with 8 bases between. The material sequenced was peripheral blood. The chain couples TRBV5-5 to TRBJ2-6; possibly TRBD1 for D (5 bases). The sequence was obtained from a human donor in a cohort sampled during active COVID-19. The CDR3 nucleotides are TGTGCCAGCAGCTTGGAGGGGCAGGGGGCCAACGTCCTGACTTTC. Its protein product is CASSLEGQGANVLTF.